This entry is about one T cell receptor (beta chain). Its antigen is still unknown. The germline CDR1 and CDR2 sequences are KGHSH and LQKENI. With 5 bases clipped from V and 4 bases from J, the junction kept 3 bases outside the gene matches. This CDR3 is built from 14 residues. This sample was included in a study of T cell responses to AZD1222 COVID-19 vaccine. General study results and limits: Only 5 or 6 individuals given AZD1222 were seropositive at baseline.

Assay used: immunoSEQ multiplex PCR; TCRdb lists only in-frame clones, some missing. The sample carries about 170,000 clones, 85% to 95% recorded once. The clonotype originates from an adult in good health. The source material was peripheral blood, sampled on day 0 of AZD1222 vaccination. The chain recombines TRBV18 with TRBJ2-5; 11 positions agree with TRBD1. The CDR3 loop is CASSRGTGGETQYF. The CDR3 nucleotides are TGTGCCAGCTCAAGAGGGACAGGGGGAGAGACCCAGTACTTC.